This TCR beta chain was sequenced in a study of cytomegalovirus exposure and HLA in healthy donors. Findings and caveats of the study: A later analysis reportedly found that, within productive TCRs, an Asian-associated ancestry cluster had fewer N-insertions than the mean observed across the approximately 700 donors.

A multiplex PCR was run with 60 Vbeta primers and 13 Jbeta primers. TCRdb's copy holds only in-frame clones and misses some; the assay was immunoSEQ multiplex PCR. Of about 240,000 clones listed, approximately 80% are singletons. A word on this clone: Its antigen is currently unknown.

Germline CDR1 reads MGHRA; CDR2 reads YSYEKL. Deletions cut 3 bases from V and 10 bases from J, with 10 bases between. The CDR3 sequence is 12 residues long. This clonotype was obtained from a woman aged 55-70 years in good health and CMV-seropositive. V usage is TRBV4-1 and J usage is TRBJ2-1, with TRBD2 as a possible D gene (6 bases). Source material: PBMCs. CDR3 nucleotides: TGCGCCAGCAGCCAGGAACGGGGGGAGCAGTTCTTC. Translating it yields CASSQERGEQFF.